The rows below give T cell receptor beta chains drawn from one sample of a study of response to subunit inactivated influenza vaccine. Using its own MiXCR run on the RT-PCR reads, TCRdb lists one record per CDR3 protein. The sample has some 850,000 distinct CDR3 sequences; less than 20% are singletons. The specimen was PBMCs from blood, collected around 5 days after vaccination. These receptors were obtained from a man aged 50-60 years who received an inactivated influenza vaccine. Each CDR3 is given with its conserved first and last residue. A D gene is named only where the DNA matches it firmly. Rows may omit the clone size; those that give it use once, few, many or a size class.

cdr3_nt	cdr3_aa	cdr3_length	d_call	v_call	j_call	clone_size
TGCAGCGTCGGGACAGCCTCTGGAAACACCATATATTTT	CSVGTASGNTIYF	13	TRBD1	TRBV29-1	TRBJ1-3	NA
TGCGCCAGCAGCCAAGATCGGGCCCGAGGTGCCCTCTACGAGCAGTACTTC	CASSQDRARGALYEQYF	17	NA	TRBV4-3	TRBJ2-7	many
TGCAGTGCTCTGAGCGGGGGCTCCTACAATGAGCAGTTCTTC	CSALSGGSYNEQFF	14	TRBD2	TRBV20-1	TRBJ2-1	many
TGTGCCAGCGGCAGCCCCCACAGGGACAATGAGCAGTTCTTC	CASGSPHRDNEQFF	14	NA	TRBV5-6	TRBJ2-1	few
TGCGCCAGCAGCCTCGGTGGACAGGGGGCCTTTGGCTACACCTTC	CASSLGGQGAFGYTF	15	TRBD1	TRBV5-1	TRBJ1-2	few
TGTGCCACCAGCGGCTCTAGGAAGGCCGAGACCCAGTACTTC	CATSGSRKAETQYF	14	NA	TRBV15	TRBJ2-5	few
TGTGCCAGCAGTCCCGGACAGAAAGAGACCCAGTACTTC	CASSPGQKETQYF	13	NA	TRBV12-3/TRBV12-4	TRBJ2-5	many
TGCAGTGCTAGGATCACAGGGGAGCGGAATGAAGCTTTCTTT	CSARITGERNEAFF	14	TRBD1	TRBV20-1	TRBJ1-1	few
TGTGCCAGCAGCCACCGACTAGTAGCCTACGAGCAGTACTTC	CASSHRLVAYEQYF	14	NA	TRBV14	TRBJ2-7	NA
TGCAGTGCTAGTCCCCCCAAGGGACTAGCGGGAGAGACCCAGTACTTC	CSASPPKGLAGETQYF	16	TRBD2	TRBV20-1	TRBJ2-5	few
TGCGCCAGCAGCTTGGGACACGGTGTCATAGAGCAGTACTTC	CASSLGHGVIEQYF	14	NA	TRBV5-1	TRBJ2-7	many
TGCAGTGCTAGAGCCTATGCAGGGACTAGCGGGGGGACGTTCCAGGGGACCCAGTACTTC	CSARAYAGTSGGTFQGTQYF	20	TRBD2	TRBV20-1	TRBJ2-5	NA
TGCGCCAGCAGCCGACTAGCGGGGCATCGCACCGGGGAGCTGTTTTTT	CASSRLAGHRTGELFF	16	TRBD2	TRBV4-1	TRBJ2-2	once
TGTGCCATCAGGCGAGCGGGAGCGGGGGAGCTGTTTTTT	CAIRRAGAGELFF	13	TRBD2	TRBV10-3	TRBJ2-2	NA
TGTGCCTGGAGTCCGTTAACTAATTCACCCCTCCACTTT	CAWSPLTNSPLHF	13	NA	TRBV30	TRBJ1-6	NA
TGTGCCAGCAGCTTACGGGACCGACAGTTTTTTCAAGAGACCCAGTACTTC	CASSLRDRQFFQETQYF	17	NA	TRBV7-9	TRBJ2-5	NA
TGCAGTGCTAGAGGAGTGGTAGTTAGCAATGAGCAGTTCTTC	CSARGVVVSNEQFF	14	NA	TRBV20-1	TRBJ2-1	few
TGCAGTGCTAGAGATAGCCAGAGAGATACGCAGTATTTT	CSARDSQRDTQYF	13	NA	TRBV20-1	TRBJ2-3	NA
TGTGCCAGCAGTCCAAGCCATAGCAATCAGCCCCAGCATTTT	CASSPSHSNQPQHF	14	NA	TRBV6-2/TRBV6-3	TRBJ1-5	NA
TGTGCCAGCAGACTCGGACCCCTGGAAACTAATGAAAAACTGTTTTTT	CASRLGPLETNEKLFF	16	NA	TRBV6-2/TRBV6-3	TRBJ1-4	NA
TGTGCCATCAGAAGGGGGCCTTCGAACACCGGGGAGCTGTTTTTT	CAIRRGPSNTGELFF	15	TRBD1	TRBV10-3	TRBJ2-2	few
TGTGCCAGCAGACGGTGGGACAGGGGATACGAGCAGTACTTC	CASRRWDRGYEQYF	14	TRBD1	TRBV6-2/TRBV6-3	TRBJ2-7	NA